This T cell receptor beta chain was recovered during a study of shared T cell receptors in the human thymus. Libraries were prepared by immunoSEQ multiplex PCR; TCRdb keeps only in-frame clonotypes and omits some of them. The sample holds 500,000 to 550,000 clones, 75% to 85% seen once. The germline CDR1 and CDR2 sequences are SGHDT and YYEEEE. CDR3 length: 14 residues. With V trimmed by 5 bases and J by 2 bases, 5 bases remained unmatched. The same data also went into a second study, on human thymus T cells.

This receptor was obtained from a boy under two years old with a congenital heart defect. The sequencing input was thymocytes. This chain uses TRBV5-6 with TRBJ2-7; 9 nucleotides line up with TRBD2. The CDR3 spells CASRRLAEPYEQYF. The CDR3 DNA reads TGTGCCAGCAGACGACTAGCGGAACCCTACGAGCAGTACTTC.